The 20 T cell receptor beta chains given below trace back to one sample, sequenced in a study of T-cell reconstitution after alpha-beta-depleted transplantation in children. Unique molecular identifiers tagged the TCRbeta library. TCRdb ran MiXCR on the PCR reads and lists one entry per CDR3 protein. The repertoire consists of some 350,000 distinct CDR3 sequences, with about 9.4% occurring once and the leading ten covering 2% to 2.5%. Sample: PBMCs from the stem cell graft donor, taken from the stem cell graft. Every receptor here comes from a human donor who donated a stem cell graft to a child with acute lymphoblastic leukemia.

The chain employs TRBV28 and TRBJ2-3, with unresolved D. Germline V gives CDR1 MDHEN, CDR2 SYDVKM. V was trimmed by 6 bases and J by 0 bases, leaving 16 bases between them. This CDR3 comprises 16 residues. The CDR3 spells CASSPLGRPSTDTQYF. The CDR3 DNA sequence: TGTGCCAGCAGCCCCCTTGGGCGGCCTAGCACAGATACGCAGTATTTT. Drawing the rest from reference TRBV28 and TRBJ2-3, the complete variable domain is DVKVTQSSRYLVKRTGEKVFLECVQDMDHENMFWYRQDPGLGLRLIYFSYDVKMKEKGDIPEGYSVSREKKERFSLILESASTNQTSMYLCASSPLGRPSTDTQYFGPGTRLTVL.

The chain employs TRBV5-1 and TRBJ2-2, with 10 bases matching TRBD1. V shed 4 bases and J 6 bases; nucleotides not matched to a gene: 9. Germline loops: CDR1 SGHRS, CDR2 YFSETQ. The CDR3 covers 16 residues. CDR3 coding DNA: TGCGCCAGCAGCCCCGGGACAGGGGTTGGTGCCGGGGAGCTGTTTTTT. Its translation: CASSPGTGVGAGELFF.

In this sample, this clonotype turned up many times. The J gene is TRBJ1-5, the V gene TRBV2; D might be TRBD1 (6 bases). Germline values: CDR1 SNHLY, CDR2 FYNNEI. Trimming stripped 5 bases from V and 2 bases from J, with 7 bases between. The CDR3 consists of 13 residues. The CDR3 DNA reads TGTGCCAGCAGTAGGACAGGCAATCAGCCCCAGCATTTT. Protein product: CASSRTGNQPQHF. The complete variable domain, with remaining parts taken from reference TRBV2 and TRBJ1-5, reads EPEVTQTPSHQVTQMGQEVILRCVPISNHLYFYWYRQILGQKVEFLVSFYNNEISEKSEIFDDQFSVERPDGSNFTLKIRSTKLEDSAMYFCASSRTGNQPQHFGDGTRLSIL.

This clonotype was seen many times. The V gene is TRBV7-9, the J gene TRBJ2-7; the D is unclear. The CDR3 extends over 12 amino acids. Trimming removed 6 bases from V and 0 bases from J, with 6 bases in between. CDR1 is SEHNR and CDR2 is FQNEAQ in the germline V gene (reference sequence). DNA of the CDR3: TGTGCCAGCAGTTCTACCTCCTACGAGCAGTACTTC. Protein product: CASSSTSYEQYF. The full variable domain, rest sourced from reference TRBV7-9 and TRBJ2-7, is DTGVSQNPRHKITKRGQNVTFRCDPISEHNRLYWYRQTLGQGPEFLTYFQNEAQLEKSRLLSDRFSAERPKGSFSTLEIQRTEQGDSAMYLCASSSTSYEQYFGPGTRLTVT.

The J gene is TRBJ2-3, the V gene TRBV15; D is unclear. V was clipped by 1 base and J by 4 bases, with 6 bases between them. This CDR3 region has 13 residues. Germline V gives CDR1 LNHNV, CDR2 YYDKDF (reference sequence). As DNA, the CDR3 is TGTGCCACCAGCAGAGGTGACTCAGATACGCAGTATTTT. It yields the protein CATSRGDSDTQYF.

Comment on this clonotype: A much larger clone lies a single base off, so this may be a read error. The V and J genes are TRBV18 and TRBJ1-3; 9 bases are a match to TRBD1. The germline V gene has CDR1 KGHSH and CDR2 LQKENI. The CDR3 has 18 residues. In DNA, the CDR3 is TGTGCCAGCTCACCACTCTTGGCGGGACAGGGCTCTGGAAACACCATGTATTTT. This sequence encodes CASSPLLAGQGSGNTMYF.

In DNA, the CDR3 is TGTGCCAGCAGTTGGAACGGGACAGGGAATTACAATGAGCAGTTCTTC. This sequence encodes CASSWNGTGNYNEQFF. The V gene is TRBV28, the J gene TRBJ2-1; 9 positions match TRBD1. Trimming removed 4 bases from V and 4 bases from J; junction bases left unmatched: 8. CDR1 is MDHEN and CDR2 is SYDVKM in the germline V gene. CDR3 length: 16 residues.

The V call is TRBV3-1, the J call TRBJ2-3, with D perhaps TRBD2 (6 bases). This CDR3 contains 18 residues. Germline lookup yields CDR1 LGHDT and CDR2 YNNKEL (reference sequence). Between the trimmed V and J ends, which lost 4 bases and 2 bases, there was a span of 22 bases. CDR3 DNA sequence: TGTGCCAGCAGCCCCGGTCCCGCGGGAAGTTTGTTCACAGATACGCAGTATTTT. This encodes CASSPGPAGSLFTDTQYF.

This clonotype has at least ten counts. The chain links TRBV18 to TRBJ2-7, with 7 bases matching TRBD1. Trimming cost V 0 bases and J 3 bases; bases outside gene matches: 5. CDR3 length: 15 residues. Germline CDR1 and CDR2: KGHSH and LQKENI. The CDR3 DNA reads TGTGCCAGCTCACCACCCCAAAGACAGGGCTACGAGCAGTACTTC. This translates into CASSPPQRQGYEQYF.

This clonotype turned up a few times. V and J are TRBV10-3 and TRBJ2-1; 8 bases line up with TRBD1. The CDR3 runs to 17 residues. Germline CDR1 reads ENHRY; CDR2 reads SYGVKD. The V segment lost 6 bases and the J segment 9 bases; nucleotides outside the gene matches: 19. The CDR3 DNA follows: TGTGCCATCAGCGAGGCAAGGCAGGGGGCCGGGAAGGGTGAGCAGTTCTTC. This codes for CAISEARQGAGKGEQFF.

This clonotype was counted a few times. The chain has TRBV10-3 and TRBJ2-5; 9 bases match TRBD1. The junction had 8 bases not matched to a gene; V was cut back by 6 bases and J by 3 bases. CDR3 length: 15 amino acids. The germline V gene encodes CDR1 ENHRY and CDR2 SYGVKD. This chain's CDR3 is CAISHATGGEETQYF. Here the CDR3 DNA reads TGTGCCATCAGCCACGCCACAGGGGGCGAAGAGACCCAGTACTTC.

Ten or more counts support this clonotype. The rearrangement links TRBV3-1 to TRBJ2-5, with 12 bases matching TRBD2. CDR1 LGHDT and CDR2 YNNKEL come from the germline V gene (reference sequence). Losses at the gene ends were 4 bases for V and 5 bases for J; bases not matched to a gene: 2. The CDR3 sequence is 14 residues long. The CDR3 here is CASSRTSGMETQYF. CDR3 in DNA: TGTGCCAGCAGCCGGACTAGCGGGATGGAGACCCAGTACTTC.

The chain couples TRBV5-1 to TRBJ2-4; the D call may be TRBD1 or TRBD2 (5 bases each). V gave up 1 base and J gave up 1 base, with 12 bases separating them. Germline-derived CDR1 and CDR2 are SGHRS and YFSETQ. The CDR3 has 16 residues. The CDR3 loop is CASSLYPEGAKNIQYF. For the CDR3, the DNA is TGCGCCAGCAGCTTGTATCCCGAGGGGGCCAAAAACATTCAGTACTTC.

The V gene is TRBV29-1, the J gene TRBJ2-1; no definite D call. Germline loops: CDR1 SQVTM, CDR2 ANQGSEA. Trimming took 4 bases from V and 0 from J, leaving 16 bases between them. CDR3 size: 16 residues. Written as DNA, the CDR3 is TGCAGCGTTGGAGGTTCAGGCAGGAGCTCCTACAATGAGCAGTTCTTC. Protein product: CSVGGSGRSSYNEQFF.

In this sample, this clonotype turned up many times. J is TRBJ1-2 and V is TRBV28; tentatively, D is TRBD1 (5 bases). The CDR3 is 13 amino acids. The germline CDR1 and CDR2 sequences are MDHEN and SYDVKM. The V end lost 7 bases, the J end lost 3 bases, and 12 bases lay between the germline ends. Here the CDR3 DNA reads TGTGCCAGCACAAGCCTGGGGGACTATGGCTACACCTTC. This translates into CASTSLGDYGYTF.

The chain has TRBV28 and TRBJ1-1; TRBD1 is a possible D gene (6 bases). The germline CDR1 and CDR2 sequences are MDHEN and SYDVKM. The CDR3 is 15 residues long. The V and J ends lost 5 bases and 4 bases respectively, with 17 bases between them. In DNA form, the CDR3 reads TGTGCCAGCAGTCTAACCCCAGACAGGAGCACTGAAGCTTTCTTT. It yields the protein CASSLTPDRSTEAFF.

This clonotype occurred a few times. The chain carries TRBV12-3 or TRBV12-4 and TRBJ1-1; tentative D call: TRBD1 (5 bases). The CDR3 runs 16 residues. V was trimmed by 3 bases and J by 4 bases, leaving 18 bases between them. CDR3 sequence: CASSFEFSDIFTEAFF. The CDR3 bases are TGTGCCAGCAGTTTCGAATTCTCGGACATATTCACTGAAGCTTTCTTT.

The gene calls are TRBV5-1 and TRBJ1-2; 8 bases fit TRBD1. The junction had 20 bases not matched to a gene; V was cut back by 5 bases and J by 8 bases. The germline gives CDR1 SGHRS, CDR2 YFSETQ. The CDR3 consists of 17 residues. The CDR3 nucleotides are TGCGCCAGCAGTGGTTCTCGGACAGGGATGGGCTTGGAGGGCTACACCTTC. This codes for CASSGSRTGMGLEGYTF.

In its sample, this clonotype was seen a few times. The CDR3 sequence: CASSEVGSTPYEQYF. CDR3 in DNA: TGTGCCAGCAGTGAAGTGGGCAGCACGCCCTACGAGCAGTACTTC. The V and J genes are TRBV2 and TRBJ2-7, with D unclear. This CDR3 region has 15 residues. Germline loops: CDR1 SNHLY, CDR2 FYNNEI. V lost 1 base and J lost 2, with 12 bases in between. Combining the CDR3 with reference TRBV2 and TRBJ2-7 gives the whole variable domain EPEVTQTPSHQVTQMGQEVILRCVPISNHLYFYWYRQILGQKVEFLVSFYNNEISEKSEIFDDQFSVERPDGSNFTLKIRSTKLEDSAMYFCASSEVGSTPYEQYFGPGTRLTVT.

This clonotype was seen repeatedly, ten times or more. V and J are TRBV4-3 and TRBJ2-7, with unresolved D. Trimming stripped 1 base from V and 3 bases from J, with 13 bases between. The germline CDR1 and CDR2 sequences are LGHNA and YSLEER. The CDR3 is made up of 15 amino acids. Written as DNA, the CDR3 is TGCGCCAGCAGCCAAGGGGGTGTCGCAGACTACGAGCAGTACTTC. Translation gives CASSQGGVADYEQYF.